The 21 T cell receptor beta chains below all came from one sample that was sequenced in a study of response to subunit inactivated influenza vaccine. TCRdb analysed the RT-PCR reads with MiXCR anew, one entry per CDR3 protein. The data contain around 600,000 distinct CDR3 sequences, around 10% of them seen just once; the ten biggest clones take up 11%. These data were also filed under a second study, of T cells expressing NK-cell markers. That paper adds: UMIs accompanied the 5'RACE template switching by which TCR beta cDNA was made.

The source material was PBMCs from blood, sampled on the day of vaccination. Receptors were obtained from a man aged 45-65 years who received an inactivated influenza vaccine.

In its sample, this clonotype was seen a few times. V and J are TRBV3-1 and TRBJ1-2, with D unresolved. This CDR3 region has 12 residues. The germline CDR1 and CDR2 sequences are LGHDT and YNNKEL (reference sequence). Trimming cost V 4 bases and J 8 bases, with 11 bases left between them. The CDR3 coding sequence is TGTGCCAGCAGCCCAATTACGGGGGGCTACACCTTC. Protein product: CASSPITGGYTF. Full variable domain (outside the CDR3, taken from reference TRBV3-1 and TRBJ1-2): DTAVSQTPKYLVTQMGNDKSIKCEQNLGHDTMYWYKQDSKKFLKIMFSYNNKELIINETVPNRFSPKSPDKAHLNLHINSLELGDSAVYFCASSPITGGYTFGSGTRLTVV.

The chain uses TRBV11-2 and TRBJ1-1, with 9 nucleotides matching TRBD1. CDR1 is SGHAT, CDR2 FQNNGV, per germline. The CDR3 runs to 15 residues. The V gene end was trimmed by 5 bases and the J gene end by 7 bases; junction bases not matched to a gene: 11. Written as DNA, the CDR3 is TGTGCCAGCAGCATACAAAGGGACAGGGAGTTTGAAGCTTTCTTT. Residues: CASSIQRDREFEAFF.

The rearrangement links TRBV3-1 to TRBJ1-5; D not certain. The V gene's germline CDR1 is LGHDT and CDR2 YNNKEL (reference sequence). CDR3 size: 15 residues. Trimming removed 1 base from V and 4 bases from J, with 11 bases in between. As DNA, the CDR3 is TGTGCCAGCAGCCAAGTCGCAGGACCGAATCAGCCCCAGCATTTT. Translation: CASSQVAGPNQPQHF.

This clonotype appeared a few times. The J gene is TRBJ2-5, the V gene TRBV20-1, with 8 bases that match TRBD2. The CDR3 spans 14 residues. In germline, CDR1 is DFQATT, CDR2 SNEGSKA (reference sequence). The trim removed 6 bases at V and 4 bases at J, leaving 10 bases unmatched. The CDR3 protein is CSALRSGGGETQYF. In DNA form, the CDR3 reads TGCAGTGCCTTGAGAAGCGGGGGCGGAGAGACCCAGTACTTC.

The CDR3 region has the DNA TGTGCCAGCTCACCACCCCACCGCCCCACAGATACGCAGTATTTT. Encoded protein: CASSPPHRPTDTQYF. The chain couples TRBV18 to TRBJ2-3; D call uncertain. Trimming shortened V by 0 bases and J by 2 bases, and 9 bases separated the two germline ends. Germline V gives CDR1 KGHSH, CDR2 LQKENI. The CDR3 is made up of 15 amino acids. Using reference TRBV18 and TRBJ2-3 for the parts outside the CDR3, the full variable domain is NAGVMQNPRHLVRRRGQEARLRCSPMKGHSHVYWYRQLPEEGLKFMVYLQKENIIDESGMPKERFSAEFPKEGPSILRIQQVVRGDSAAYFCASSPPHRPTDTQYFGPGTRLTVL.

This clonotype was detected many times. The V and J genes are TRBV6-5 and TRBJ2-3; 12 bases match TRBD2. Germline CDR1 MNHEY, CDR2 SVGAGI. This CDR3 spans 14 amino acids. V lost 5 bases to trimming and J lost 3 bases; unmatched junction nucleotides: 0. The CDR3: CASSTSGRTDTQYF. CDR3 sequence (DNA): TGTGCCAGCAGTACTAGCGGGAGGACAGATACGCAGTATTTT.

This clonotype was recorded a few times. The genes are TRBV5-1 and TRBJ2-2; TRBD2 matches 11 bases. J lost 8 bases, V lost 3 bases, and 12 bases had no gene match. CDR1 and CDR2 (germline): SGHRS, YFSETQ. This CDR3 has 17 residues. The CDR3 region has the DNA TGCGCCAGCAGCTCCTTAATAGCGGGGGGGCCGTCTGGGGAGCTGTTTTTT. Translated: CASSSLIAGGPSGELFF.

The CDR3 region has the DNA TGTGCCAGCAGCAGACAGGGTTTGGGGGAACTCTACGAGCAGTACTTC. It encodes CASSRQGLGELYEQYF. This chain links TRBV21-1 with TRBJ2-7; the table's D call TRBD1 went unverified against the DNA. TRBV21-1 corresponds to a pseudogene. The CDR3 extends over 16 amino acids.

This clonotype was counted only a few times. The chain couples TRBV28 to TRBJ2-7; D may be TRBD1 (5 bases). The CDR3 totals 11 residues. CDR1 is MDHEN and CDR2 is SYDVKM in the germline V gene. Trimming removed 1 base from V and 8 bases from J, with 6 bases in between. DNA for the CDR3: TGTGCCAGCAGTTTATTGGGGCAGCAGTACTTC. This translates into CASSLLGQQYF.

This clonotype was picked up many times. This chain connects TRBV5-1 to TRBJ1-2; D is uncertain. V was clipped by 0 bases and J by 7 bases, with 7 bases between them. There are 12 residues in the CDR3. In germline, CDR1 is SGHRS, CDR2 YFSETQ. CDR3 region: CASSLDSGGYTF. DNA of the CDR3: TGCGCCAGCAGCTTGGACAGTGGTGGCTACACCTTC.

The table lists this clonotype with many counts. This chain connects TRBV5-1 to TRBJ2-1; 10 bases match TRBD2. This CDR3 has 14 amino acids. V lost 4 bases and J lost 9; bases outside the gene matches: 7. CDR1 is SGHRS and CDR2 is YFSETQ in the germline V gene. The CDR3 spells CASSEGLASLEQFF. In DNA, the CDR3 is TGCGCCAGCAGCGAGGGACTAGCGTCCCTTGAGCAGTTCTTC.

The gene calls are TRBV7-3 and TRBJ2-1; 7 nucleotides match TRBD2. This CDR3 comprises 15 residues. J was trimmed by 6 bases and V by 5 bases; bases with no gene match: 10. Germline values: CDR1 SGHTA, CDR2 FQGTGA. The CDR3 loop is CASSLMAGVGNEQFF. DNA for the CDR3: TGTGCCAGCAGCCTCATGGCGGGAGTTGGCAATGAGCAGTTCTTC.

The chain links TRBV4-1 to TRBJ2-2; 11 bases are a match to TRBD1. Germline V lookup: CDR1 MGHRA, CDR2 YSYEKL. There are 16 residues in the CDR3. Trimming took 0 bases from V and 9 from J; bases not matched to a gene: 6. CDR3 sequence: CASSQDLRTGGRELFF. The CDR3 DNA reads as TGCGCCAGCAGCCAAGACCTTAGGACAGGGGGCCGGGAGCTGTTTTTT.

This clonotype was picked up a small number of times. This chain joins TRBV2 and TRBJ2-6; the D gene is possibly TRBD2 (5 bases). CDR1 and CDR2 (germline): SNHLY, FYNNEI. The CDR3 covers 17 residues. Trimming took off 7 bases at V and 1 base at J, with 17 bases between the two ends. The DNA for the CDR3 is TGTGCCAGCATTCGAGGGCGGAGGAATTCTGGGGCCAACGTCCTGACTTTC. Translation gives CASIRGRRNSGANVLTF.

In this sample, this clonotype turned up a few times. The chain joins TRBV11-2 to TRBJ2-5, with 10 bases identical to TRBD2. In germline, CDR1 is SGHAT, CDR2 FQNNGV. The CDR3 runs to 17 residues. Germline trimming cut 0 bases from V and 4 bases from J; bases unmatched to any gene: 8. The chain's CDR3 is CASSLDPQRGGGETQYF. Written as DNA, the CDR3 is TGTGCCAGCAGCTTAGATCCTCAGCGGGGGGGCGGAGAGACCCAGTACTTC.

This clonotype was found once. The rearrangement links TRBV6-1 to TRBJ2-1, with a weak D call TRBD1 (5 bases). This CDR3 contains 15 residues. Germline V gene lookup returns CDR1 MNHNS and CDR2 SASEGT. The germline V and J ends were trimmed by 1 base and 7 bases, with 14 bases remaining between them. The CDR3 DNA follows: TGTGCCAGCAGTGAAGAAGGGGTAGGGCCGAATGAGCAGTTCTTC. It is translated as CASSEEGVGPNEQFF.

This clonotype was counted only a few times. The chain links TRBV28 to TRBJ2-7; no clear D gene. CDR1 and CDR2 from the germline V gene are MDHEN and SYDVKM. The V and J ends lost 1 base and 1 base respectively, with 11 bases between them. The CDR3 has 15 residues. DNA of the CDR3: TGTGCCAGCAGTTTATACTCGGGCCCTTCCTACGAGCAGTACTTC. Protein product: CASSLYSGPSYEQYF.

This clonotype has a handful of counts. J is TRBJ1-1 and V is TRBV15; D is ambiguous. The CDR3 spans 14 residues. V lost 4 bases, J lost 1 base, and 10 bases lay in between. The germline gives CDR1 LNHNV, CDR2 YYDKDF (reference sequence). CDR3 sequence: CATSKEHSNTEAFF. In DNA form, the CDR3 reads TGTGCCACCAGCAAGGAACACTCGAACACTGAAGCTTTCTTT. Supplemented by reference TRBV15 and TRBJ1-1, the full variable domain reads DAMVIQNPRYQVTQFGKPVTLSCSQTLNHNVMYWYQQKSSQAPKLLFHYYDKDFNNEADTPDNFQSRRPNTSFCFLDIRSPGLGDTAMYLCATSKEHSNTEAFFGQGTRLTVV.

CDR3 in DNA: TGTGCCAGCAGGAGAGTAAACGAGCAGTACTTC. It is translated as CASRRVNEQYF. This chain links TRBV28 with TRBJ2-7, with D uncertain. The CDR3 totals 11 residues. Germline-derived CDR1 and CDR2 are MDHEN and SYDVKM. With 6 bases removed from V and 5 bases from J, the gap between germline ends came to 8 bases.

This clonotype was counted only a few times. This chain joins TRBV7-9 and TRBJ2-3; unclear D gene. V lost 5 bases and J 6 bases, leaving 6 bases between the germline ends. The CDR3 has 11 amino acids. Per germline, CDR1 SEHNR and CDR2 FQNEAQ (reference sequence). The chain's CDR3 is CASSMRDTQYF. CDR3 nucleotide sequence: TGTGCCAGCAGCATGAGGGATACGCAGTATTTT. Full variable domain (remainder filled in from reference TRBV7-9 and TRBJ2-3): DTGVSQNPRHKITKRGQNVTFRCDPISEHNRLYWYRQTLGQGPEFLTYFQNEAQLEKSRLLSDRFSAERPKGSFSTLEIQRTEQGDSAMYLCASSMRDTQYFGPGTRLTVL.

In its sample, this clonotype was seen a few times. J is TRBJ2-3 and V is TRBV6-5; no clear D gene. This CDR3 comprises 16 residues. The V end was cut by 2 bases, the J end by 2 bases, with 14 bases between. Per germline, CDR1 MNHEY and CDR2 SVGAGI. CDR3: CASSYAGGIDTDTQYF. The CDR3 region has the DNA TGTGCCAGCAGTTACGCAGGTGGTATAGACACAGATACGCAGTATTTT.